This TCR beta chain is drawn from a study of T cells in Graves' hyperthyroidism and ophthalmopathy. TCR beta CDR3 regions were amplified from RNA. A set of HTBI primers served as the primers for a first-round RT-PCR of the TCR CDR3. MiXCR was run by TCRdb on the multiplex PCR reads, yielding one entry per CDR3 protein. This sample carries roughly 300,000 distinct CDR3 sequences, around a fifth of them seen once, and the ten largest clones take under 55%. The CDR3 totals 14 residues. The V end was cut by 5 bases, the J end by 2 bases, with 7 bases between. CDR1 is SGHTA and CDR2 is FQGNSA in the germline V gene. Researchers defined stable Graves' hyperthyroidism as no ophthalmopathy progression within 18 months. Aged 18 to 65, the patients had hyperthyroidism that was newly diagnosed and had lasted under 2 months. Orbital computed tomography, thyroid ultrasound, serum thyroxine and TRAb, and clinical symptoms together informed the diagnoses.

The clonotype was recovered from a woman in her fifties or sixties with Graves' hyperthyroidism. The sample consisted of blood. This chain connects TRBV7-2 to TRBJ1-6; no clear D. CDR3 DNA: TGTGCCAGCAGCCCGAACCCCTATAATTCACCCCTCCACTTT. Translating it yields CASSPNPYNSPLHF.